The clone carrying this T cell receptor (beta chain) was recorded only once. This entry belongs to a study of blood T cell repertoires in COVID-19. Study at large: Sample material is recorded as cDNA or gDNA derived from T cells, B-cell-depleted T cells, or PBMCs.

Participants came from 20 to 25 US areas, aged about 18 to 89 years. The authors' processing: Counts of nucleated cells, estimated from reference gene primer amplification, were obtained. Here immunoSEQ multiplex PCR was the method, and the copy in TCRdb shows in-frame clones only, minus some. V and J calls and clone size are as listed in that table; D and trimming were resolved from the DNA. The sample holds about 180,000 clones; about 90% are singletons and the top ten take 5.5% to 8.5%. Trimming removed 3 bases at V and 1 base at J, with 14 bases between. The CDR3 totals 16 residues. CDR1 is SGDLS, CDR2 YYNGEE, per germline.

The sample was PBMCs or T cells enriched from blood (not recorded which). The TCR was taken from a woman aged 45-65 years who had recovered from COVID-19. The V gene is TRBV9, the J gene TRBJ2-1; no reliable D call. Here the CDR3 DNA reads TGTGCCAGCAGCGCCCCCGGCCGGCGGTCCTACAATGAGCAGTTCTTC. Amino acids: CASSAPGRRSYNEQFF. The full variable domain, completed using reference TRBV9 and TRBJ2-1, is DSGVTQTPKHLITATGQRVTLRCSPRSGDLSVYWYQQSLDQGLQFLIQYYNGEERAKGNILERFSAQQFPDLHSELNLSSLELGDSALYFCASSAPGRRSYNEQFFGPGTRLTVL.